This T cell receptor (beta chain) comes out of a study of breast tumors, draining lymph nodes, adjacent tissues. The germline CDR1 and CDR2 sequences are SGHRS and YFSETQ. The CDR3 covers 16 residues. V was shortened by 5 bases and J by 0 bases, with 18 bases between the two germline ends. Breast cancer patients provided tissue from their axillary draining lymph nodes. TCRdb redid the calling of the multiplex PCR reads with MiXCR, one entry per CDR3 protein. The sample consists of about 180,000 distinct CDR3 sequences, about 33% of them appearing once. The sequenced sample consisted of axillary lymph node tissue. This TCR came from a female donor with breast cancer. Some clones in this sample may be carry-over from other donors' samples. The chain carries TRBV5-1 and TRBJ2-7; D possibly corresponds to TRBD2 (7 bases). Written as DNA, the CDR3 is TGCGCCAGCAGTCATACCTCAGGGGAGGGCTCCTACGAGCAGTACTTC. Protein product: CASSHTSGEGSYEQYF.